A single sample is the source of the 30 T cell receptor beta chains below, sequenced in a study of T cell responses to AZD1222 COVID-19 vaccine. The repertoire was sequenced with immunoSEQ multiplex PCR; TCRdb's copy has only in-frame clones and lacks some. The sample yields under 200,000 clones, almost 95% seen once. Specimen: peripheral blood, collected on day 0 of AZD1222 vaccination. All receptors come from an adult in good health.

The chain couples TRBV7-8 to TRBJ2-7; maybe TRBD2 (5 bases). The CDR3 length is 15 residues. V was pared by 1 base and J by 0 bases, with 10 bases between. Looked up from germline, CDR1 is SGHVS and CDR2 is FQNEAQ. The CDR3 spells CASSLVVGSSYEQYF. CDR3 bases: TGTGCCAGCAGCTTAGTTGTAGGGAGCTCCTACGAGCAGTACTTC.

This clone has a single count. The J gene is TRBJ2-3, the V gene TRBV7-9, with TRBD1 matching 9 bases. V was clipped by 5 bases and J by 4 bases; unmatched bases: 10. The V gene's germline CDR1 is SEHNR and CDR2 FQNEAQ (reference sequence). The CDR3 length is 16 residues. Here the CDR3 DNA reads TGTGCCAGCAGCCCAGCCCAGGACAGGGGCGCAGATACGCAGTATTTT. Its translation is CASSPAQDRGADTQYF.

The chain joins TRBV30 to TRBJ2-1; 14 nucleotides match TRBD2. This CDR3 region has 14 residues. Germline V CDR1 and CDR2: GTSNPN, SVGIG (reference sequence). Trimming removed 8 bases from V and 7 bases from J; junction bases left unmatched: 7. The CDR3 region has the DNA TGTGCCGGGACTAGCGGGAGCGGATGGAATGAGCAGTTCTTC. Its translation is CAGTSGSGWNEQFF. Full variable domain (missing parts from reference TRBV30 and TRBJ2-1): SQTIHQWPATLVQPVGSPLSLECTVEGTSNPNLYWYRQAAGRGLQLLFYSVGIGQISSEVPQNLSASRPQDRQFILSSKKLLLSDSGFYLCAGTSGSGWNEQFFGPGTRLTVL.

This sequence joins TRBV24-1 and TRBJ2-3, with TRBD2 matching 9 bases. This CDR3 contains 18 residues. The trim removed 4 bases at V and 5 bases at J, leaving 15 bases unmatched. CDR1 is KGHDR and CDR2 is SFDVKD in the germline V gene. The CDR3, as DNA: TGTGCCACCAGTGACCCTCCAGGTAGCGGGAGTCCTATAGATACGCAGTATTTT. It specifies CATSDPPGSGSPIDTQYF.

The J gene is TRBJ2-6, the V gene TRBV19, with TRBD1 as a possible D gene (5 bases). Germline V lookup: CDR1 LNHDA, CDR2 SQIVND (reference sequence). V lost 3 bases, J lost 2 bases, and 8 bases lay in between. The CDR3 is 15 residues long. DNA of the CDR3: TGTGCCAGTAGTATTGAAGGGGCTGGGGCCAACGTCCTGACTTTC. This codes for CASSIEGAGANVLTF.

CDR3 sequence (DNA): TGTGCCAGCAGCAAAGAGTCGGTAGCCCCAGACGTAAAAGAGACCCAGTACTTC. Translating gives CASSKESVAPDVKETQYF. The V gene is TRBV21-1, the J gene TRBJ2-5; TRBD2 is taken as the D call from the table, unchecked against the DNA. TRBV21-1 counts as a pseudogene. The length of the CDR3 is 18 residues.

In its sample, this clone was seen once. The chain has TRBV27 and TRBJ2-1; 14 bases agree with TRBD2. V gave up 3 bases and J gave up 9 bases; unmatched junction bases: 1. Germline values: CDR1 MNHEY, CDR2 SMNVEV (reference sequence). The CDR3 totals 14 residues. CDR3 bases: TGTGCCAGCAGTTTGGGGACTAGCGGGAGTGAGCAGTTCTTC. Its translation is CASSLGTSGSEQFF.

This clone was seen a single time. The chain uses TRBV24-1 and TRBJ2-2; 7 bases align to TRBD1. Trimming at V came to 3 bases and at J to 1 base, leaving 4 bases not matched to a gene. The CDR3 has 16 amino acids. Looked up from germline, CDR1 is KGHDR and CDR2 is SFDVKD. The CDR3 coding sequence is TGTGCCACCAGTGATCCCCGGACAGGGAACACCGGGGAGCTGTTTTTT. It translates to CATSDPRTGNTGELFF.

The rearrangement uses TRBV11-1 and TRBJ1-1; a possible D gene is TRBD1 (5 bases). The CDR3 covers 13 residues. The ends were cut back, 1 base at V and 7 bases at J, with 10 bases in the middle. Germline-derived CDR1 and CDR2 are SGHAT and FQDESV (reference sequence). The CDR3 DNA is TGTGCCAGCAGCTTAGACAGGCTTAATGAAGCTTTCTTT. Its protein product is CASSLDRLNEAFF.

This clone was found a few times. Here the CDR3 reads CASSPGTSGQDEQYF. CDR3 DNA: TGCGCCAGCAGCCCCGGGACTAGCGGGCAAGACGAGCAGTACTTC. V is TRBV4-3 and J is TRBJ2-7; 12 bases are a match to TRBD2. The V and J ends lost 4 bases and 5 bases, in that order; junction bases with no gene match: 6. CDR3 length: 15 amino acids. The germline V gene encodes CDR1 LGHNA and CDR2 YSLEER.

The V and J genes are TRBV5-1 and TRBJ2-1, with TRBD2 matching 7 bases. V was clipped by 0 bases and J by 2 bases; unmatched bases: 11. The CDR3 spans 18 residues. CDR1 is SGHRS, CDR2 YFSETQ, per germline. The CDR3 nucleotides are TGCGCCAGCAGCTTGGGTCTAGCGGCATGGGGCGCCTACAATGAGCAGTTCTTC. Translation gives CASSLGLAAWGAYNEQFF.

This chain connects TRBV18 to TRBJ2-5; D unresolved. The V end was cut by 0 bases, the J end by 2 bases, with 4 bases between. CDR1 is KGHSH and CDR2 is LQKENI in the germline V gene. The CDR3 spans 13 residues. CDR3 DNA: TGTGCCAGCTCACCACCAGGACAAGAGACCCAGTACTTC. Translated: CASSPPGQETQYF.

A single count supports this clone. This sequence joins TRBV6-5 and TRBJ2-3; either TRBD1 or TRBD2 may supply D (6 bases each). Trimming removed 2 bases from V and 4 bases from J, with 10 bases in between. The CDR3 contains 14 residues. The germline CDR1 and CDR2 sequences are MNHEY and SVGAGI. The CDR3 loop is CASSYTRGADTQYF. CDR3 bases: TGTGCCAGCAGTTACACAAGGGGGGCAGATACGCAGTATTTT.

The chain joins TRBV7-3 to TRBJ1-2; D ambiguous. Germline CDR1 is SGHTA and CDR2 is FQGTGA. This CDR3 is 12 amino acids long. Trimming removed 5 bases at V and 4 bases at J, with 8 bases between. As DNA, the CDR3 is TGTGCCAGCAGCCCCGACGGCTATGGCTACACCTTC. Protein product: CASSPDGYGYTF.

The chain employs TRBV29-1 and TRBJ2-7; possible D gene TRBD1, 5 bases. CDR3 length: 14 amino acids. The V gene lost 7 bases and the J gene lost 0 bases, with 16 bases spanning the gap. CDR1 SQVTM and CDR2 ANQGSEA come from the germline V gene. The DNA of the CDR3 is TGCAGCGCTCAATCCAGGGTGAACTCCTACGAGCAGTACTTC. It encodes CSAQSRVNSYEQYF.

Points on this clone: Sequence at one end of the junction differs from germline and may be a read error. V gene TRBV29-1 combines with J gene TRBJ2-1; perhaps D is TRBD1 or TRBD2 (6 bases each). The CDR3 extends over 11 amino acids. Germline CDR1 is SQVTM and CDR2 is ANQGSEA. The CDR3 nucleotides are TGCAGCGTTCGCGACCAAAAAGGGGGGATCTTC. Protein sequence: CSVRDQKGGIF.

The chain joins TRBV7-3 to TRBJ2-1; no clear D gene. Trimming removed 1 base from V and 10 bases from J, with 11 bases in between. Looked up from germline, CDR1 is SGHTA and CDR2 is FQGTGA. The CDR3 is made up of 13 amino acids. CDR3 in amino acids: CASSLIPPGEQFF. The DNA for the CDR3 is TGTGCCAGCAGCTTAATTCCCCCGGGCGAGCAGTTCTTC.

The rearrangement uses TRBV5-4 and TRBJ1-2, with a weak D call TRBD1 (5 bases). Germline-derived CDR1 and CDR2 are SGHNT and YYREEE (reference sequence). The ends were cut back, 5 bases at V and 8 bases at J, with 13 bases in the middle. CDR3 length equals 12 residues. The CDR3 reads CASREGLFGYTF. The DNA for the CDR3 is TGTGCCAGCAGGGAGGGGTTATTCGGCTACACCTTC.

The chain uses TRBV29-1 and TRBJ2-2, with D perhaps matching TRBD2 (5 bases). This CDR3 region has 12 residues. Looked up from germline, CDR1 is SQVTM and CDR2 is ANQGSEA. Trimming took 8 bases from V and 5 from J, leaving 12 bases between them. The CDR3 nucleotides are TGCAGCATTGGCCGGGATACCGGGGAGCTGTTTTTT. It specifies CSIGRDTGELFF.

V usage is TRBV3-1 (or the pseudogene TRBV3-2) and J usage is TRBJ2-2; D perhaps matches TRBD2 (6 bases). V was trimmed by 1 base and J by 7 bases, leaving 10 bases between them. The length of the CDR3 is 14 residues. CDR1 is LGHDT, CDR2 YNNKEL, per germline (reference sequence). The CDR3 DNA reads as TGTGCCAGCAGCCAAGGGCTGCGGGGCGGGGAGCTGTTTTTT. Its protein product is CASSQGLRGGELFF.

The chain joins TRBV6-5 to TRBJ2-2; 7 positions agree with TRBD1. The CDR3 contains 15 residues. In germline, CDR1 is MNHEY, CDR2 SVGAGI. V lost 0 bases to trimming and J lost 7 bases; unmatched junction nucleotides: 5. The CDR3 spells CASSYSGTANGELFF. The DNA for the CDR3 is TGTGCCAGCAGTTACTCTGGGACAGCTAACGGGGAGCTGTTTTTT.

The chain has TRBV4-3 and TRBJ1-2, with a tentative D call TRBD1 (5 bases). V was trimmed by 2 bases and J by 11 bases, leaving 21 bases between them. The CDR3 has 15 residues. Germline V gene lookup returns CDR1 LGHNA and CDR2 YSLEER. CDR3 nucleotide sequence: TGCGCCAGCAGCCAATTGGGGGTTGGAAGGGGAGAGTACACCTTC. Translating gives CASSQLGVGRGEYTF.

This clone has a single count. The chain carries TRBV2 and TRBJ2-1, with D maybe TRBD2 (6 bases). The CDR3 extends over 14 amino acids. V was cut by 6 bases and J by 9 bases, with 18 bases left in between. The germline CDR1 and CDR2 sequences are SNHLY and FYNNEI. The CDR3 DNA sequence: TGTGCCAGCAGCCCTCTAGCCGGGAGAGCTGAGCAGTTCTTC. Its protein product is CASSPLAGRAEQFF. The full variable domain, its missing parts supplied by reference TRBV2 and TRBJ2-1, is EPEVTQTPSHQVTQMGQEVILRCVPISNHLYFYWYRQILGQKVEFLVSFYNNEISEKSEIFDDQFSVERPDGSNFTLKIRSTKLEDSAMYFCASSPLAGRAEQFFGPGTRLTVL.

This chain uses TRBV19 with TRBJ2-7; TRBD2 matches 7 bases. CDR1 is LNHDA and CDR2 is SQIVND in the germline V gene (reference sequence). V dropped 3 bases and J dropped 4; count of bases not matched to a gene: 6. This CDR3 is 14 amino acids long. This CDR3 is CASSMGQGGYEQYF. Here the CDR3 DNA reads TGTGCCAGTAGTATGGGGCAGGGAGGGTACGAGCAGTACTTC. The variable domain in full, with the rest retrieved from reference TRBV19 and TRBJ2-7, is DGGITQSPKYLFRKEGQNVTLSCEQNLNHDAMYWYRQDPGQGLRLIYYSQIVNDFQKGDIAEGYSVSREKKESFPLTVTSAQKNPTAFYLCASSMGQGGYEQYFGPGTRLTVT.

The V and J genes are TRBV7-6 and TRBJ2-6; D not resolved. The germline V gene encodes CDR1 SGHVS and CDR2 FNYEAQ. V was shortened by 5 bases and J by 0 bases, with 8 bases between the two germline ends. The CDR3 is 15 amino acids. Here the CDR3 reads CASSPRASGANVLTF. In nucleotides, the CDR3 is TGTGCCAGCAGCCCCCGGGCCTCTGGGGCCAACGTCCTGACTTTC.

The chain is built from TRBV11-2 and TRBJ2-7, with D perhaps TRBD2 (6 bases). The CDR3 totals 12 residues. V was shortened by 3 bases and J by 8 bases, with 11 bases between the two germline ends. Looked up from germline, CDR1 is SGHAT and CDR2 is FQNNGV. This CDR3 is CASSLDYAKQYF. The CDR3 DNA reads TGTGCCAGCAGCTTGGACTATGCCAAGCAGTACTTC. Using reference TRBV11-2 and TRBJ2-7 for the parts outside the CDR3, the full variable domain is EAGVAQSPRYKIIEKRQSVAFWCNPISGHATLYWYQQILGQGPKLLIQFQNNGVVDDSQLPKDRFSAERLKGVDSTLKIQPAKLEDSAVYLCASSLDYAKQYFGPGTRLTVT.

This chain joins TRBV6-5 and TRBJ1-6; maybe TRBD1 (5 bases). Germline lookup yields CDR1 MNHEY and CDR2 SVGAGI. The CDR3 totals 15 residues. Deletions cut 6 bases from V and 8 bases from J, with 17 bases between. The CDR3 DNA reads as TGTGCCAGCAGAGGAGACACAGGAGTCTATTCACCCCTCCACTTT. Translation gives CASRGDTGVYSPLHF.

The CDR3 is CASSLLSGQGVNEQFF. The CDR3 DNA sequence: TGTGCCAGCAGTTTACTCTCCGGACAGGGTGTCAATGAGCAGTTCTTC. J is TRBJ2-1 and V is TRBV28, with 8 positions matching TRBD1. Per germline, CDR1 MDHEN and CDR2 SYDVKM. J lost 6 bases, V lost 2 bases, and 9 bases had no gene match. This CDR3 region has 16 residues.

This clone has just one count. The chain has TRBV6-5 and TRBJ2-3; 7 nucleotides match TRBD2. CDR1 MNHEY and CDR2 SVGAGI come from the germline V gene. This CDR3 is built from 15 residues. Trimming took 5 bases from V and 2 from J; bases not matched to a gene: 7. The CDR3 DNA reads TGTGCCAGCAGTCAGCAGCGGGGAAACACAGATACGCAGTATTTT. Encoded protein: CASSQQRGNTDTQYF.

The count of this clone is one. The chain links TRBV30 to TRBJ1-2; no reliable D call. Germline values: CDR1 GTSNPN, CDR2 SVGIG (reference sequence). CDR3 size: 13 residues. V lost 2 bases, J lost 6 bases, and 13 bases lay in between. The DNA for the CDR3 is TGTGCCTGGAGTATAACAGCATATAATGGCTACACCTTC. Amino acid sequence: CAWSITAYNGYTF.